A single sample is the source of the 15 T cell receptor beta chains below, sequenced in a study of blood T cell repertoires in COVID-19. Here immunoSEQ multiplex PCR was the method, and the copy in TCRdb shows in-frame clones only, minus some. This sample yields about 150,000 clones, of which around nine tenths are seen a single time; 2.4% belongs to the top ten. Sequenced input: peripheral blood. These receptors came from a woman in her sixties or seventies with acute or convalescent COVID-19.

This clone was counted between two and nine times. The V and J genes are TRBV7-2 and TRBJ1-2; D is unresolved. Trimming removed 3 bases from V and 5 bases from J, with 22 bases in between. The germline gives CDR1 SGHTA, CDR2 FQGNSA. The CDR3 length is 17 residues. Here the CDR3 DNA reads TGTGCCAGCAGCTTGCGGAGTCGTGGAGGTGAGCGTTATGGCTACACCTTC. Protein: CASSLRSRGGERYGYTF.

This clone occurred a few times. This CDR3 is also generated by other DNA sequences in the sample. The chain uses TRBV5-1 and TRBJ2-1, with D tentatively TRBD1 (6 bases). Germline CDR1 reads SGHRS; CDR2 reads YFSETQ. This CDR3 contains 12 residues. V lost 6 bases to trimming and J lost 3 bases, with 7 bases between them. CDR3 nucleotides: TGCGCCAGCATGGACAGCTACAATGAGCAGTTCTTC. Protein product: CASMDSYNEQFF.

The rearrangement joins TRBV7-2 to TRBJ2-1; a weak D match, TRBD2 (5 bases). This CDR3 has 16 residues. The V gene's germline CDR1 is SGHTA and CDR2 FQGNSA. Deletions cut 6 bases from V and 1 base from J, with 16 bases between. DNA of the CDR3: TGTGCCAGCAGTCGGGTTCGGGGAGCATCCTACAATGAGCAGTTCTTC. It translates to CASSRVRGASYNEQFF.

The chain couples TRBV5-6 to TRBJ1-2, with a possible D match to TRBD1 (5 bases). The CDR3 length is 15 residues. Germline V lookup: CDR1 SGHDT, CDR2 YYEEEE. The V end lost 0 bases, the J end lost 4 bases, and 13 bases lay between the germline ends. Here the CDR3 reads CASSLGREVIYGYTF. In nucleotides, the CDR3 is TGTGCCAGCAGCTTGGGCAGGGAGGTAATCTATGGCTACACCTTC.

This clone was observed a handful of times. This chain links TRBV7-2 with TRBJ2-2; tentatively, D is TRBD1 (7 bases). The CDR3 extends over 15 amino acids. The germline CDR1 and CDR2 sequences are SGHTA and FQGNSA. V was shortened by 2 bases and J by 4 bases, with 11 bases between the two germline ends. The CDR3 DNA reads as TGTGCCAGCAGCTTAACGCAGGGGGGCACCGGGGAGCTGTTTTTT. The encoded protein is CASSLTQGGTGELFF.

The chain couples TRBV5-6 to TRBJ1-2; D possibly corresponds to TRBD1 (6 bases). The CDR3 has 15 residues. Trimming removed 4 bases from V and 5 bases from J, with 18 bases in between. Germline V gene sequence: CDR1 SGHDT, CDR2 YYEEEE. CDR3 DNA sequence: TGTGCCAGCAGCCCGTGGGACACCCTGGGATATGGCTACACCTTC. Its protein is CASSPWDTLGYGYTF.

This chain uses TRBV3-1 (or the pseudogene TRBV3-2) with TRBJ1-2; D is possibly TRBD1 (6 bases). CDR1 is LGHDT and CDR2 is YNNKEL in the germline V gene (reference sequence). The CDR3 spans 15 residues. V lost 6 bases to trimming and J lost 4 bases, with 18 bases between them. DNA of the CDR3: TGTGCCAGCAGTAATACACCCCAGGGGCTCTATGGCTACACCTTC. Amino acid sequence: CASSNTPQGLYGYTF.

This clone was detected once. The rearrangement joins TRBV10-2 to TRBJ1-5; TRBD1 matches 11 bases. The length of the CDR3 is 16 residues. The J segment lost 6 bases and the V segment lost 3 bases, leaving 7 bases of the junction unmatched. The germline CDR1 and CDR2 sequences are WSHSY and SAAADI. The CDR3 region has the DNA TGCGCCAGCAGTGATTCCGGGACAGGGGGTAGTCAGCCCCAGCATTTT. Its translation: CASSDSGTGGSQPQHF.

The chain carries TRBV12-2 and TRBJ2-7; the D call in the table, TRBD2, was not verified against the DNA. TRBV12-2 counts as a pseudogene. CDR3 size: 16 residues. CDR3 amino acids: CASRLGPTGGSNEQYV. CDR3 sequence (DNA): TGTGCAAGTCGCCTAGGTCCCACGGGGGGGAGCAACGAGCAGTACGTC.

The chain is built from TRBV4-2 and TRBJ1-5, with D perhaps matching TRBD1 (6 bases). The CDR3 has 16 amino acids. In germline, CDR1 is LGHNA, CDR2 YNFKEQ. V was cut by 0 bases and J by 5 bases, with 14 bases left in between. The CDR3 here is CASSQDYQGKDQPQHF. The CDR3 region has the DNA TGTGCCAGCAGCCAAGATTATCAGGGGAAGGATCAGCCCCAGCATTTT.

CDR3 bases: TGTGCCAGCTCACCAAACAGTAATTCACCCCTCCACTTT. It encodes CASSPNSNSPLHF. The V call is TRBV18, the J call TRBJ1-6; D is unclear. V was cut by 2 bases and J by 6 bases, with 5 bases left in between. The CDR3 length is 13 residues. Germline values: CDR1 KGHSH, CDR2 LQKENI. The full variable domain, completed using reference TRBV18 and TRBJ1-6, is NAGVMQNPRHLVRRRGQEARLRCSPMKGHSHVYWYRQLPEEGLKFMVYLQKENIIDESGMPKERFSAEFPKEGPSILRIQQVVRGDSAAYFCASSPNSNSPLHFGNGTRLTVT.

The chain links TRBV30 to TRBJ1-1, with D hard to call. CDR1 GTSNPN and CDR2 SVGIG come from the germline V gene (reference sequence). Trimming removed 4 bases from V and 3 bases from J, with 9 bases in between. The CDR3 consists of 12 residues. The CDR3, as DNA: TGTGCCTGGACTCCAGCGTACACTGAAGCTTTCTTT. This codes for CAWTPAYTEAFF.

V is TRBV5-6 and J is TRBJ2-3, with a possible D match to TRBD1 (6 bases). V lost 5 bases and J 5 bases, leaving 18 bases between the germline ends. Germline loops: CDR1 SGHDT, CDR2 YYEEEE. This CDR3 is 15 amino acids long. CDR3 amino acids: CASSQQGKGLDTQYF. CDR3 DNA sequence: TGTGCCAGCAGTCAGCAGGGGAAAGGGTTAGATACGCAGTATTTT.

The chain recombines TRBV19 with TRBJ1-5, with D tentatively TRBD1 (5 bases). The V and J ends lost 4 bases and 7 bases respectively, with 14 bases between them. The CDR3 sequence is 14 residues long. Looked up from germline, CDR1 is LNHDA and CDR2 is SQIVND (reference sequence). CDR3 in DNA: TGTGCCAGTAGTAGCGCAGGGAAAGTGCAGCCCCAGCATTTT. Protein sequence: CASSSAGKVQPQHF.

This chain connects TRBV7-2 to TRBJ2-2; D call uncertain. Germline V lookup: CDR1 SGHTA, CDR2 FQGNSA. V lost 5 bases to trimming and J lost 2 bases, with 12 bases between them. This CDR3 has 15 residues. CDR3 DNA sequence: TGTGCCAGCAGCCGCCTACGTCCCAACACCGGGGAGCTGTTTTTT. Amino acid sequence: CASSRLRPNTGELFF.